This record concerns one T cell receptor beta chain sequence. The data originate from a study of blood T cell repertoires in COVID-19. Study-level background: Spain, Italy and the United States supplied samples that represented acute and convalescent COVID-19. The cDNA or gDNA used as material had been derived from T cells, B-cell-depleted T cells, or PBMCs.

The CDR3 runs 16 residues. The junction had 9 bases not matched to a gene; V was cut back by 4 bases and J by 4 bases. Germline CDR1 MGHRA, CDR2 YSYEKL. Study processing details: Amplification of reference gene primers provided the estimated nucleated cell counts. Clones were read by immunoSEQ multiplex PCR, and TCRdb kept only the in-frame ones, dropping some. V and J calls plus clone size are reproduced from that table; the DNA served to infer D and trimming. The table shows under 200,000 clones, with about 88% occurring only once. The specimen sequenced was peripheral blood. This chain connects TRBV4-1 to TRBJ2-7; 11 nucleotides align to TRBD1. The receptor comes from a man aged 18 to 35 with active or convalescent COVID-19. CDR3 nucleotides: TGCGCCAGCAGCCGATACCCGGGACAGGGGGGTTACGAGCAGTACTTC. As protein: CASSRYPGQGGYEQYF.